Below, 26 T cell receptor beta chains from the same sample are listed, as sequenced in a study of CD8+CD57+ T cells in acquired aplastic anemia. Genomic DNA served as template for TCR beta VDJ and CDR3 profiling. TCRdb re-called the reads through MiXCR, storing one row per CDR3 protein. The data hold about 180,000 distinct CDR3 sequences, with roughly 48% observed a single time. Patients picked for sequencing had shown CD8+CD57+ cell expansion detected by flow cytometry. The sequenced sample was sorted CD4+, CD8+, or CD8+CD57+ T cells (not recorded which) from PBMCs. All receptors come from a human donor with aplastic anemia.

The rearrangement joins TRBV2 to TRBJ2-7; D gene uncertain. The CDR3 extends over 12 amino acids. V shed 2 bases and J shed 6 bases, with 8 bases lying between them. Germline lookup yields CDR1 SNHLY and CDR2 FYNNEI. CDR3 residues: CASSERTAEQYF. The CDR3 DNA is TGTGCCAGCAGTGAAAGAACAGCCGAGCAGTACTTC.

This clonotype was found many times. The rearrangement links TRBV4-2 to TRBJ1-3, with D maybe TRBD1 (5 bases). The CDR3 runs 14 residues. Germline loops: CDR1 LGHNA, CDR2 YNFKEQ. Trimming took 1 base from V and 2 from J, leaving 6 bases between them. In nucleotides, the CDR3 is TGTGCCAGCAGCCAAGCAGGGACTGGAAACACCATATATTTT. Its translation: CASSQAGTGNTIYF.

This clonotype was observed at least ten times. The chain recombines TRBV5-1 with TRBJ1-1; 11 nucleotides align to TRBD1. Unmatched junction bases numbered 4, after V lost 4 bases and J lost 2 bases. Germline V gives CDR1 SGHRS, CDR2 YFSETQ. This CDR3 is built from 15 residues. CDR3 nucleotides: TGCGCCAGCAGCGAAGGACAGGGGGCAAACACTGAAGCTTTCTTT. Translation: CASSEGQGANTEAFF.

The count of this clonotype is one. CDR3 region: CSVESLEAGDTYNEQFF. The CDR3 DNA follows: TGCAGCGTTGAAAGTCTTGAAGCGGGAGACACCTACAATGAGCAGTTCTTC. J is TRBJ2-1 and V is TRBV29-1; TRBD2 matches at 8 bases. Germline CDR1 SQVTM, CDR2 ANQGSEA. This CDR3 contains 17 residues. Germline trimming cut 2 bases from V and 2 bases from J; bases unmatched to any gene: 11.

This sequence joins TRBV15 and TRBJ2-7, with 8 bases aligning to TRBD2. The germline V gene has CDR1 LNHNV and CDR2 YYDKDF (reference sequence). Losses at the gene ends were 6 bases for V and 1 base for J; bases not matched to a gene: 8. The CDR3 has 15 amino acids. The CDR3 sequence: CATSIGRAVSYEQYV. DNA for the CDR3: TGTGCCACCAGTATCGGGAGGGCCGTGTCCTACGAGCAGTACGTC.

This clonotype showed up many times. The CDR3 region is CAISESGNEKLFF. CDR3 nucleotides: TGTGCCATCAGTGAATCGGGAAATGAAAAACTGTTTTTT. The chain links TRBV10-3 to TRBJ1-4; the D is unclear. Trimming removed 3 bases from V and 5 bases from J, with 7 bases in between. This CDR3 comprises 13 residues. Germline CDR1 and CDR2: ENHRY and SYGVKD.

This clonotype was seen repeatedly, ten times or more. Written as DNA, the CDR3 is TGTGCCACCAGCCCCTTGTGGGGCTTAGGGAGGGAGCAGTACTTC. Encoded protein: CATSPLWGLGREQYF. The rearrangement links TRBV15 to TRBJ2-7; D might be TRBD2 (6 bases). CDR1 and CDR2 from the germline V gene are LNHNV and YYDKDF (reference sequence). This CDR3 is built from 15 residues. V was clipped by 5 bases and J by 7 bases, with 21 bases between them.

The rearrangement links TRBV2 to TRBJ1-1; TRBD1 agrees at 7 bases. CDR1 SNHLY and CDR2 FYNNEI come from the germline V gene. The CDR3 loop spans 14 amino acids. The V segment lost 8 bases and the J segment 4 bases; nucleotides outside the gene matches: 10. CDR3 sequence: CASLEQGMSTEAFF. DNA for the CDR3: TGTGCCAGCTTAGAACAGGGGATGAGCACTGAAGCTTTCTTT.

J is TRBJ2-1 and V is TRBV7-9; no clear D gene. The CDR3 is made up of 11 amino acids. The germline CDR1 and CDR2 sequences are SEHNR and FQNEAQ (reference sequence). The V gene lost 5 bases and the J gene lost 13 bases, with 12 bases spanning the gap. CDR3 sequence (DNA): TGTGCCAGCAGCAGCACCGGAACACAGTTCTTC. Protein sequence: CASSSTGTQFF.

Remarks on this clonotype: At one boundary the junction diverges from the germline segment, which might be a read error. The chain is built from TRBV7-2 and TRBJ2-5; weak D call: TRBD2 (7 bases). Germline lookup yields CDR1 SGHTA and CDR2 FQGNSA. The CDR3 loop spans 16 amino acids. The CDR3 protein is CACSMWAGAIQETQYF. CDR3 nucleotides: TGTGCCTGCAGCATGTGGGCGGGGGCCATCCAAGAGACCCAGTACTTC.

This clonotype was recorded only once. Relative to the germline gene, one junction end is altered; a read error may explain this. The gene calls are TRBV29-1 and TRBJ1-1; D may be TRBD1 (6 bases). This CDR3 is 13 amino acids long. Looked up from germline, CDR1 is SQVTM and CDR2 is ANQGSEA. This CDR3 reads CSVATGWNTEAFF. The CDR3 DNA sequence: TGCAGCGTAGCTACAGGGTGGAACACAGAAGCTTTCTTT.

The V call is TRBV20-1, the J call TRBJ2-7, with a weak D call TRBD2 (5 bases). The CDR3 has 13 amino acids. Trimming pared 2 bases from V and 0 bases from J, leaving 8 bases between. Germline V gene lookup returns CDR1 DFQATT and CDR2 SNEGSKA (reference sequence). The chain's CDR3 is CSARTGVSYEQYF. CDR3 coding DNA: TGCAGTGCTAGAACCGGGGTCTCCTACGAGCAGTACTTC.

This clonotype was detected a few times. J is TRBJ1-1 and V is TRBV3-1, with 8 bases aligning to TRBD1. Germline V lookup: CDR1 LGHDT, CDR2 YNNKEL (reference sequence). The CDR3 length is 14 residues. V trimming: 4 bases; J trimming: 4 bases; junction bases outside the gene matches: 5. This CDR3 is CASSLQGAGTEAFF. The CDR3 DNA sequence: TGTGCCAGCAGCCTCCAGGGGGCCGGCACTGAAGCTTTCTTT. Filled out from reference TRBV3-1 and TRBJ1-1, the complete variable domain reads DTAVSQTPKYLVTQMGNDKSIKCEQNLGHDTMYWYKQDSKKFLKIMFSYNNKELIINETVPNRFSPKSPDKAHLNLHINSLELGDSAVYFCASSLQGAGTEAFFGQGTRLTVV.

The table lists this clonotype with a few counts. The chain has TRBV18 and TRBJ2-5; 8 bases map to TRBD2. Germline-derived CDR1 and CDR2 are KGHSH and LQKENI. The ends lost 10 bases at V and 1 base at J; junction bases unmatched: 5. The CDR3 has 13 residues. The CDR3 spells CATASGLQETQYF. The CDR3 bases are TGTGCCACCGCTAGCGGGCTCCAAGAGACCCAGTACTTC.

The gene calls are TRBV10-3 and TRBJ1-1; no definite D call. Germline CDR1 ENHRY, CDR2 SYGVKD. The CDR3 loop spans 13 amino acids. V lost 0 bases, J lost 7 bases, and 9 bases lay in between. The CDR3 is CAISESQFFEAFF. CDR3 DNA sequence: TGTGCCATCAGTGAGTCCCAGTTCTTTGAAGCTTTCTTT.

This clonotype was found many times. The rearrangement links TRBV12-5 to TRBJ1-1; D perhaps matches TRBD1 (5 bases). Germline-derived CDR1 and CDR2 are LGHNT and FRNRAP. The CDR3 sequence is 16 residues long. With 1 base removed from V and 2 bases from J, the gap between germline ends came to 14 bases. The CDR3 region is CASGLALGAVNTEAFF. The CDR3 DNA reads TGTGCTAGTGGTTTGGCACTAGGGGCGGTCAACACTGAAGCTTTCTTT. Complete variable domain (other parts from reference TRBV12-5 and TRBJ1-1): DARVTQTPRHKVTEMGQEVTMRCQPILGHNTVFWYRQTMMQGLELLAYFRNRAPLDDSGMPKDRFSAEMPDATLATLKIQPSEPRDSAVYFCASGLALGAVNTEAFFGQGTRLTVV.

This clonotype was observed a few times. CDR3 in DNA: TGTGCCAGCAGTGACTCGGCAGGTGACACAGATACGCAGTATTTT. The encoded protein is CASSDSAGDTDTQYF. The V call is TRBV6-4, the J call TRBJ2-3; D remains unclear. CDR1 is MRHNA and CDR2 is SNTAGT in the germline V gene. The V gene lost 0 bases and the J gene lost 2 bases, with 9 bases spanning the gap. The CDR3 is made up of 15 amino acids.

The chain is built from TRBV7-2 and TRBJ1-5; D not resolved. Germline V gene sequence: CDR1 SGHTA, CDR2 FQGNSA. This CDR3 spans 12 amino acids. With 7 bases removed from V and 5 bases from J, the gap between germline ends came to 9 bases. The DNA of the CDR3 is TGTGCCAGCACCTTGGGTGATCAGCCCCAGCATTTT. It codes for CASTLGDQPQHF. Together with reference TRBV7-2 and TRBJ1-5, the CDR3 gives the full variable domain: GAGVSQSPSNKVTEKGKDVELRCDPISGHTALYWYRQSLGQGLEFLIYFQGNSAPDKSGLPSDRFSAERTGGSVSTLTIQRTQQEDSAVYLCASTLGDQPQHFGDGTRLSIL.

By sample share, this clonotype is medium-sized. The chain employs TRBV10-3 and TRBJ1-6; weak D call: TRBD1 (5 bases). The CDR3 is 13 amino acids. V lost 9 bases, J lost 7 bases, and 13 bases lay in between. Germline V gene lookup returns CDR1 ENHRY and CDR2 SYGVKD. CDR3 nucleotides: TGTGCCATAGCGGGGCCAGGGAATTCACCCCTCCACTTT. This sequence encodes CAIAGPGNSPLHF.

This clonotype is a singleton in its sample. The germline gene is not matched at one end of the junction; a read error may be the cause. This CDR3 is CAGSLGTLHNQPEHF. CDR3 DNA: TGTGCCGGCAGCTTAGGCACACTCCACAATCAGCCCGAGCATTTT. J is TRBJ1-5 and V is TRBV7-9; no clear D. CDR3 length: 15 amino acids. Germline CDR1 and CDR2: SEHNR and FQNEAQ (reference sequence).

The chain uses TRBV19 and TRBJ2-5; D is unclear. CDR1 and CDR2 (germline): LNHDA, SQIVND (reference sequence). V lost 8 bases, J lost 5 bases, and 9 bases lay in between. The CDR3 loop spans 11 amino acids. CDR3: CASALGETQYF. The CDR3 DNA sequence: TGTGCCAGTGCCTTGGGCGAGACCCAGTACTTC.

This clonotype was observed at least ten times. The V call is TRBV6-1, the J call TRBJ1-2; TRBD1 matches at 10 bases. The CDR3 spans 15 residues. CDR1 is MNHNS, CDR2 SASEGT, per germline. J gave up 1 base and V 7 bases, and 6 bases lay outside the gene matches. DNA for the CDR3: TGTGCCAGCACTCCGGGACAGGGGATTAACTATGGCTACACCTTC. Translated, it gives CASTPGQGINYGYTF.

This clonotype was recorded at least ten times. This chain joins TRBV19 and TRBJ2-2; no firm D call. Germline V gene lookup returns CDR1 LNHDA and CDR2 SQIVND (reference sequence). Trimming removed 4 bases from V and 6 bases from J, with 9 bases in between. The CDR3 sequence is 13 residues long. The CDR3 sequence: CASSKALSGELFF. Here the CDR3 DNA reads TGTGCCAGTAGTAAGGCCCTCTCCGGGGAGCTGTTTTTT.

This clonotype was found a few times. CDR3 nucleotides: TGTGCCACCTCAGGGGGGCTAACGGGACAGAGTGGCTACACCTTC. It encodes CATSGGLTGQSGYTF. The rearrangement joins TRBV24-1 to TRBJ1-2, with TRBD1 matching 7 bases. The CDR3 length is 15 residues. CDR1 KGHDR and CDR2 SFDVKD come from the germline V gene. V was pared by 9 bases and J by 7 bases, with 16 bases of the junction left unmatched.

V is TRBV20-1 and J is TRBJ2-1; 8 bases are a match to TRBD2. In germline, CDR1 is DFQATT, CDR2 SNEGSKA (reference sequence). V lost 6 bases, J lost 7 bases, and 11 bases stayed unmatched. The CDR3 is 14 residues long. CDR3 coding DNA: TGCAGTGCAGACGGGAGGGAGGGCCGGAATGAGCAGTTCTTC. This sequence encodes CSADGREGRNEQFF.

This clonotype is a singleton in its sample. The V gene is TRBV20-1, the J gene TRBJ2-3; 9 bases fit TRBD2. The CDR3 has 15 residues. The J segment lost 4 bases and the V segment lost 4 bases, leaving 9 bases of the junction unmatched. CDR1 is DFQATT and CDR2 is SNEGSKA in the germline V gene (reference sequence). The CDR3 DNA sequence: TGCAGTGCTACGAGTCAGACTAGCGGTTCAGATACGCAGTATTTT. It encodes CSATSQTSGSDTQYF.